This is a list of T cell receptor beta chains from one sample in a study of blood T cell repertoires in COVID-19. The table came from immunoSEQ multiplex PCR; TCRdb's copy has only in-frame clones and leaves some out. The sample lists fewer than 350,000 clones; approximately 87% were seen once. Sequenced material: peripheral blood. These receptors were obtained from a woman under 40 with COVID-19, enrolled during active disease. Each CDR3 is given with its conserved first and last residue. Fields, in order: J gene, V gene, clone size, D gene, CDR3 length, CDR3 DNA, CDR3 protein. The D gene is left open where the match is weak. The size of a clone is reported for some rows only, either as once, few or many, or as a class for expanded clones.

>TRBJ1-6|TRBV3-1/TRBV3-2|NA|NA|15
TGTGCCAGCAGCCAGGACAGCGTTAATAATTCACCCCTCCACTTT
CASSQDSVNNSPLHF
>TRBJ1-5|TRBV7-9|NA|TRBD1|19
TGTGCCAGCAGCTTAGAGTGGACAGGGGGCCGCAAGAGCAATCAGCCCCAGCATTTT
CASSLEWTGGRKSNQPQHF
>TRBJ1-4|TRBV4-2|NA|NA|15
TGTGCCAGCAGCCAAGAACCGGCAACTAATGAAAAACTGTTTTTT
CASSQEPATNEKLFF
>TRBJ1-3|TRBV5-1|NA|TRBD1|16
TGCGCCAGCAGCTTGTCTACAGGGGCGCGGGGAAACACCATATATTTT
CASSLSTGARGNTIYF
>TRBJ1-6|TRBV6-5|NA|TRBD1|14
TGTGCCAGCAGCGAGGGGTCAGGGGGCTCACCCCTCCACTTT
CASSEGSGGSPLHF
>TRBJ1-5|TRBV4-1|NA|NA|14
TGCGCCAGCAGCGACGGGGCGGGGAATCAGCCCCAGCATTTT
CASSDGAGNQPQHF
>TRBJ2-7|TRBV5-5|NA|NA|19
TGTGCCAGCAAATACGATTATGGGCCGTTCGGGGACTTGCGCTACGAGCAGTACTTC
CASKYDYGPFGDLRYEQYF
>TRBJ1-2|TRBV9|NA|NA|15
TGTGCCAGCAGCGCGTCCCTGGGCAGCAACTATGGCTACACCTTC
CASSASLGSNYGYTF
>TRBJ1-2|TRBV20-1|NA|NA|11
TGCAGTGCTAAAGGGGGGGATGGCTACACCTTC
CSAKGGDGYTF
>TRBJ2-3|TRBV9|NA|TRBD1|15
TGTGCCAGCCATAGGGGGCTCAAGGTTTCAGATACGCAGTATTTT
CASHRGLKVSDTQYF
>TRBJ2-3|TRBV20-1|once|TRBD2|15
TGCAGTGCTAGTCCCAGCGGGGGCCGCACAGATACGCAGTATTTT
CSASPSGGRTDTQYF
>TRBJ1-3|TRBV7-8|NA|TRBD1|14
TGTGCCAGCAGGCCAGGGGGCTCTGGAAACACCATATATTTT
CASRPGGSGNTIYF
>TRBJ1-2|TRBV28|NA|NA|13
TGTGCCAGCAGCCAGATCGGGGGCTATGGCTACACCTTC
CASSQIGGYGYTF
>TRBJ1-5|TRBV6-5|NA|NA|13
TGTGCCACACGATTGGGAGTTAGGCAGCCCCAGCATTTT
CATRLGVRQPQHF
>TRBJ1-5|TRBV6-5|NA|NA|16
TGTGCCAGCAGTTCCAACCCGACAGCCCCCAATCAGCCCCAGCATTTT
CASSSNPTAPNQPQHF
>TRBJ2-7|TRBV6-5|NA|NA|14
TGTGCCAGCAGTTACGTGACGGGGGCCTACGAGCAGTACTTC
CASSYVTGAYEQYF
>TRBJ1-1|TRBV5-4|NA|TRBD1|15
TGTGCCAGCAGCGCGGTCAGGGGGATCAGGACTGAAGCTTTCTTT
CASSAVRGIRTEAFF
>TRBJ2-7|TRBV5-5|NA|TRBD2|16
TGTGCCAGCAGCCCGGGGTGGGCGGGGGGCCGCTACGAGCAGTACTTC
CASSPGWAGGRYEQYF
>TRBJ1-1|TRBV5-1|NA|NA|14
TGCGCCAGCAGCTACACCAGGGGAGCCCCTGAAGCTTTCTTT
CASSYTRGAPEAFF
>TRBJ2-5|TRBV11-2|NA|NA|14
TGTGCCAGCAGCTTCGACAGGTCCGGGGAGACCCAGTACTTC
CASSFDRSGETQYF
>TRBJ1-2|TRBV2|NA|NA|12
TGTGCCAGCAGTGGACTGAAGCTAGGCTACACCTTC
CASSGLKLGYTF
>TRBJ1-2|TRBV6-7|NA|NA|16
TGTGCCAGCAGTTACCCTGGGGGGAGGGAGGGGTATGGCTACACCTTC
CASSYPGGREGYGYTF
>TRBJ2-3|TRBV4-1|NA|NA|15
TGCGCCAGCAGCCAAGGACCAGGGAAAACAGATACGCAGTATTTT
CASSQGPGKTDTQYF
>TRBJ2-1|TRBV5-1|NA|TRBD1|18
TGCGCCAGCAGCCTCCACCCTACGGACAGGAGCTCCTACAATGAGCAGTTCTTC
CASSLHPTDRSSYNEQFF
>TRBJ1-1|TRBV19|NA|TRBD1|14
TGTGCCAGTAGTCAAGGACAGGGTAACACTGAAGCTTTCTTT
CASSQGQGNTEAFF